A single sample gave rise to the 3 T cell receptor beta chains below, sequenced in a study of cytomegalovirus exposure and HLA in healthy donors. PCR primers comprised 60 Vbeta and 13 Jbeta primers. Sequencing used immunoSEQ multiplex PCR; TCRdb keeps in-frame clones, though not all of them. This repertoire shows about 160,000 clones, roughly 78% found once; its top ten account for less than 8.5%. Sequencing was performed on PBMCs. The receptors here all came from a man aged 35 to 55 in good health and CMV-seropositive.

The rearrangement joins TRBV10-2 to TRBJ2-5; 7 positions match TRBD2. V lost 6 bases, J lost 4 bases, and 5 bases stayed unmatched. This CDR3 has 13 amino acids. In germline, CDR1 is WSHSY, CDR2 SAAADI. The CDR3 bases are TGCGCCAGCAGACTAGCGTCGCGAGAGACCCAGTACTTC. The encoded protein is CASRLASRETQYF.

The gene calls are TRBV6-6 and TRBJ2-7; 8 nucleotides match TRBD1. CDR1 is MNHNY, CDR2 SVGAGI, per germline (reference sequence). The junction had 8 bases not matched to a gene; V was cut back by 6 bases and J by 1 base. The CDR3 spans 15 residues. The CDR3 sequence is CASRDTGGSSYEQYF. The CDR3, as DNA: TGTGCCAGCAGGGATACAGGGGGATCTTCCTACGAGCAGTACTTC.

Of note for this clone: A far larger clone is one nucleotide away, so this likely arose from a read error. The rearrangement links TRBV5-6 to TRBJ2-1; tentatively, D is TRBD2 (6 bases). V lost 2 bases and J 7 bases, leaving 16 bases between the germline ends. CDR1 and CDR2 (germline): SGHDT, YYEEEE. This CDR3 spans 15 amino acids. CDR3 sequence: CASSFLLAGGNEQFF. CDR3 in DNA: TGTGCCAGCAGCTTTTTGCTAGCAGGAGGGAATGAGCAGTTCTTC.